The 18 T cell receptor beta chains below come from one sample, sequenced in a study of cytomegalovirus exposure and HLA in healthy donors. Researchers ran the PCR with 60 Vbeta and 13 Jbeta primers. This table comes from immunoSEQ multiplex PCR, and its TCRdb copy is limited to in-frame clones, with some not included. The repertoire holds about 160,000 clones, 70% to 80% seen once, with under 1.5% in the top ten. The source material was PBMCs. These receptors came from a man aged 25-45 years in good health and CMV-seronegative.

As for this clone: The sample carries other DNA sequences with the same CDR3. The chain combines TRBV30 with TRBJ1-5; 8 bases map to TRBD1. Germline-derived CDR1 and CDR2 are GTSNPN and SVGIG (reference sequence). The J segment lost 5 bases and the V segment lost 3 bases, leaving 3 bases of the junction unmatched. This CDR3 comprises 13 residues. For the CDR3, the DNA is TGTGCCTGGAGCCCGACAGGGGATCAGCCCCAGCATTTT. Translating gives CAWSPTGDQPQHF.

There are a few counts of this clone. CDR3 DNA: TGCACCAGCAGCCAAGATAACGGGAGCCACGAGCAGTACTTC. The encoded protein is CTSSQDNGSHEQYF. V gene TRBV1 combines with J gene TRBJ2-7; the table names TRBD2, a call not compared with the DNA. TRBV1 is marked as a pseudogene. The CDR3 runs to 14 residues.

The chain couples TRBV30 to TRBJ2-1; unclear D gene. Germline CDR1 is GTSNPN and CDR2 is SVGIG (reference sequence). This CDR3 has 12 residues. V was shortened by 2 bases and J by 6 bases, with 8 bases between the two germline ends. This chain's CDR3 is CAWSLGPNEQFF. The CDR3 nucleotides read TGTGCCTGGAGTCTGGGCCCCAATGAGCAGTTCTTC.

The chain joins TRBV28 to TRBJ2-7; 14 bases fit TRBD2. This CDR3 contains 18 residues. V dropped 4 bases and J dropped 4; count of bases not matched to a gene: 12. The germline CDR1 and CDR2 sequences are MDHEN and SYDVKM. CDR3 nucleotides: TGTGCCAGCAGTTACGGATCGGGACTAGCGGGAGTGTGGTACGAGCAGTACTTC. Amino acid sequence: CASSYGSGLAGVWYEQYF.

V is TRBV7-2 and J is TRBJ1-2, with 7 positions matching TRBD1. Germline CDR1 SGHTA, CDR2 FQGNSA. The ends lost 2 bases at V and 4 bases at J; junction bases unmatched: 7. This CDR3 spans 15 amino acids. CDR3 nucleotides: TGTGCCAGCAGCTTATTGACAGGGACTCCCTATGGCTACACCTTC. Residues: CASSLLTGTPYGYTF.

This clone was counted only a few times. The V call is TRBV19, the J call TRBJ1-1; D is perhaps TRBD1 (6 bases). The germline V gene encodes CDR1 LNHDA and CDR2 SQIVND (reference sequence). There are 18 residues in the CDR3. V lost 4 bases to trimming and J lost 3 bases, with 24 bases between them. DNA for the CDR3: TGTGCCAGTAGTACCTACCGGACAGAAGTTTCAAGGGACACTGAAGCTTTCTTT. Translated: CASSTYRTEVSRDTEAFF.

This chain joins TRBV11-2 and TRBJ2-7, with D tentatively TRBD1 (6 bases). The CDR3 consists of 17 residues. From germline, CDR1 is SGHAT and CDR2 FQNNGV. The V gene lost 1 base and the J gene lost 4 bases, with 20 bases spanning the gap. CDR3 in DNA: TGTGCCAGCAGCTTAGGCGCCACAGGGCCGCCGGCTTACGAGCAGTACTTC. This translates into CASSLGATGPPAYEQYF.

This clone was observed a handful of times. V is TRBV9 and J is TRBJ1-6, with D hard to call. V was trimmed by 6 bases and J by 5 bases, leaving 12 bases between them. This CDR3 comprises 14 residues. Germline V lookup: CDR1 SGDLS, CDR2 YYNGEE. This CDR3 reads CASTTKADNSPLHF. Here the CDR3 DNA reads TGTGCCAGCACCACTAAGGCAGATAATTCACCCCTCCACTTT. Complete variable domain (other parts from reference TRBV9 and TRBJ1-6): DSGVTQTPKHLITATGQRVTLRCSPRSGDLSVYWYQQSLDQGLQFLIQYYNGEERAKGNILERFSAQQFPDLHSELNLSSLELGDSALYFCASTTKADNSPLHFGNGTRLTVT.

The V gene is TRBV18, the J gene TRBJ2-5; D is unresolved. The DNA end lines up better with TRBJ2-7; the J call may be wrong. CDR1 is KGHSH, CDR2 LQKENI, per germline. The CDR3 is 13 residues long. CDR3 in amino acids: CASSPEATYEQYF. DNA for the CDR3: TGTGCCAGCTCACCTGAGGCAACATACGAGCAGTACTTC.

This chain joins TRBV28 and TRBJ1-2; D unresolved. The CDR3 runs 14 residues. Germline assignment: CDR1 MDHEN and CDR2 SYDVKM. Trimming removed 7 bases at V and 4 bases at J, with 16 bases between. The CDR3 protein is CASTGYPVSYGYTF. Here the CDR3 DNA reads TGTGCCAGCACAGGCTACCCCGTGAGCTATGGCTACACCTTC.

The J gene is TRBJ2-6, the V gene TRBV19, with 7 bases fitting TRBD1. The length of the CDR3 is 18 residues. Germline V gives CDR1 LNHDA, CDR2 SQIVND (reference sequence). J gave up 0 bases and V 4 bases, and 9 bases lay outside the gene matches. The CDR3 spells CASSTYGTVSSGANVLTF. CDR3 in DNA: TGTGCCAGTAGTACCTATGGGACAGTTAGCTCTGGGGCCAACGTCCTGACTTTC.

V usage is TRBV7-6 and J usage is TRBJ2-7; weak D call: TRBD1 (5 bases). CDR3 length: 15 residues. From germline, CDR1 is SGHVS and CDR2 FNYEAQ. The V and J ends lost 4 bases and 5 bases respectively, with 18 bases between them. The CDR3 loop is CASSSPDSPFDEQYF. As DNA, the CDR3 is TGTGCCAGCAGCTCTCCAGACAGTCCGTTTGACGAGCAGTACTTC.

The chain has TRBV13 and TRBJ2-3; the match to TRBD1 covers 9 bases. The CDR3 spans 12 residues. The V gene's germline CDR1 is PRHDT and CDR2 FYEKMQ (reference sequence). Trimming removed 5 bases from V and 11 bases from J; junction bases left unmatched: 5. CDR3 nucleotides: TGTGCCAGCAGCCCAGGGACAGGGATGCAGTATTTT. As protein: CASSPGTGMQYF.

The chain recombines TRBV2 with TRBJ2-2, with TRBD2 identical over 7 bases. The germline CDR1 and CDR2 sequences are SNHLY and FYNNEI. The CDR3 length is 16 residues. The V and J ends lost 9 bases and 7 bases, in that order; junction bases with no gene match: 17. For the CDR3, the DNA is TGTGCCAGTCTTACGCTCGCGGGAGAGTTGGGCGGGGAGCTGTTTTTT. Its translation is CASLTLAGELGGELFF.

A remark on this clone: A junction end diverges from the germline sequence, so it may reflect a read error. The chain joins TRBV29-1 to TRBJ1-1; D ambiguous. Germline CDR1 reads SQVTM; CDR2 reads ANQGSEA. The CDR3 contains 10 residues. The CDR3 region is CSVENSEAFF. CDR3 DNA sequence: TGCAGCGTTGAAAACAGTGAAGCTTTCTTT.

As for this clone: Other nucleotide sequences from this sample produce the same CDR3. The chain recombines TRBV15 with TRBJ2-7, with TRBD2 identical over 7 bases. Per the germline V gene, CDR1 is LNHNV and CDR2 is YYDKDF (reference sequence). V gave up 0 bases and J gave up 2 bases; unmatched junction bases: 7. This CDR3 region has 16 residues. The CDR3: CATSRDLASGTYEQYF. The CDR3 coding sequence is TGTGCCACCAGCAGAGATCTGGCTAGCGGAACCTACGAGCAGTACTTC.

The chain has TRBV9 and TRBJ2-6, with D tentatively TRBD1 (6 bases). Trimming took 4 bases from V and 4 from J, leaving 21 bases between them. Looked up from germline, CDR1 is SGDLS and CDR2 is YYNGEE. The CDR3 runs 18 residues. CDR3 nucleotide sequence: TGTGCCAGCAGCTTAGACGCAGGGGCGAAAAGGGGGGCCAACGTCCTGACTTTC. Protein: CASSLDAGAKRGANVLTF.

Only one count was recorded for this clone. The chain employs TRBV7-9 and TRBJ2-7; a weak D match, TRBD1 (7 bases). Germline-derived CDR1 and CDR2 are SEHNR and FQNEAQ (reference sequence). This CDR3 spans 14 amino acids. The germline V and J ends were trimmed by 10 bases and 3 bases, with 19 bases remaining between them. In DNA, the CDR3 is TGTGCCATCCATGGGGACCAGGGGGGCTACGAGCAGTACTTC. Translation: CAIHGDQGGYEQYF.